What follows are 5 T cell receptor beta chains derived from one specimen sequenced in a study of CD8 T cells in Susac syndrome. Random hexamers were used to reverse transcribe the RNA input (roughly 0.5 to 1 ug). One entry per CDR3 protein, called by TCRdb with MiXCR from the immunoSEQ multiplex PCR reads. The sample holds approximately 180,000 distinct CDR3 sequences, under 97% seen once. Sequencing was carried out using CD4+ T cells from PBMCs. The source of these receptors is a human donor with multiple sclerosis.

The chain is built from TRBV7-2 and TRBJ1-2, with D uncertain. The V end was cut by 1 base, the J end by 0 bases, with 9 bases between. Germline values: CDR1 SGHTA, CDR2 FQGNSA. CDR3 length: 15 residues. This chain's CDR3 is CASSLVGQANYGYTF. CDR3 DNA sequence: TGTGCCAGCAGCTTAGTCGGCCAGGCTAACTATGGCTACACCTTC. The full variable domain, its missing parts supplied by reference TRBV7-2 and TRBJ1-2, is GAGVSQSPSNKVTEKGKDVELRCDPISGHTALYWYRQSLGQGLEFLIYFQGNSAPDKSGLPSDRFSAERTGGSVSTLTIQRTQQEDSAVYLCASSLVGQANYGYTFGSGTRLTVV.

This sequence joins TRBV5-4 and TRBJ2-5; 7 positions match TRBD2. This CDR3 contains 15 residues. Germline assignment: CDR1 SGHNT and CDR2 YYREEE (reference sequence). V was pared by 2 bases and J by 2 bases, with 6 bases of the junction left unmatched. In nucleotides, the CDR3 is TGTGCCAGCAGCTTAGGCGCGGGGGATCAAGAGACCCAGTACTTC. Its translation is CASSLGAGDQETQYF.

This chain's CDR3 is CASSFRRQQQETQYF. The CDR3 nucleotides read TGTGCCAGCAGCTTCAGGAGACAACAACAAGAGACCCAGTACTTC. The chain links TRBV7-9 to TRBJ2-5; the D is unclear. The CDR3 length is 15 residues. With 3 bases removed from V and 2 bases from J, the gap between germline ends came to 13 bases. Per germline, CDR1 SEHNR and CDR2 FQNEAQ (reference sequence).

The chain combines TRBV12-3 or TRBV12-4 with TRBJ1-5; no firm D call. Between the trimmed V and J ends, which lost 5 bases and 3 bases, there was a span of 11 bases. The CDR3 is 14 amino acids. This CDR3 reads CASSRGGNNQPQHF. In DNA, the CDR3 is TGTGCCAGCAGTCGTGGAGGAAACAATCAGCCCCAGCATTTT.

The chain joins TRBV5-1 to TRBJ1-1, with 12 positions matching TRBD1. In germline, CDR1 is SGHRS, CDR2 YFSETQ. CDR3 size: 13 residues. Trimming removed 6 bases from V and 9 bases from J; junction bases left unmatched: 6. Here the CDR3 reads CASNPGQGAQAFF. As DNA, the CDR3 is TGCGCCAGCAATCCGGGACAGGGGGCTCAAGCTTTCTTT.